One T cell receptor beta chain is described in this entry. Antigen: not known. The data derive from a study of T cell responses to AZD1222 COVID-19 vaccine. Whole-study findings and limits: The breadth and depth of Spike-specific TCRs increased once two AZD1222 doses had been given. In all cases, repertoires were sampled only after the peak T cell response. CD4 TCRs associated with vaccination spanned spike, dominating at 160-218 and 743-854. In the spike-specific TCR repertoire, nearly half reportedly target unmutated variant regions.

Profiling relied on immunoSEQ multiplex PCR, and the TCRdb table lists in-frame clones only, not all of them. Here the sample spans over 65,000 clones, almost 90% being singletons. This receptor was taken from an adult who received the AZD1222 COVID-19 vaccine. The sample consisted of peripheral blood, taken 28 days after the second AZD1222 dose.

In DNA, the CDR3 is TGTGCCAGCACGACGACTAGCGGTTCCTACGAGCAGTACTTC. Protein: CASTTTSGSYEQYF. The genes are TRBV3-1 (or the pseudogene TRBV3-2) and TRBJ2-7, with 9 bases fitting TRBD2. Looked up from germline, CDR1 is LGHDT and CDR2 is YNNKEL (reference sequence). V lost 7 bases and J lost 1; bases outside the gene matches: 5. The CDR3 runs 14 residues.